One and the same sample provided the 27 T cell receptor beta chains below, sequenced in a study of cytotoxic CD8 clonotypes in ibrutinib-treated CLL. Sequencing was performed with immunoSEQ multiplex PCR; in TCRdb, only in-frame clones are kept and a portion is missing. Here the sample spans 110,000 to 150,000 clones, more than 75% being singletons. The starting material was PBMCs, obtained after 24 months of ibrutinib treatment. These receptors were collected from a human donor with chronic lymphocytic leukemia.

This chain links TRBV13 with TRBJ2-3; D unclear. V was pared by 5 bases and J by 9 bases, with 9 bases between. The germline CDR1 and CDR2 sequences are PRHDT and FYEKMQ (reference sequence). This CDR3 comprises 11 residues. The CDR3 region has the DNA TGTGCCAGCAGCCTGGCAGGAACGCAGTATTTT. Amino acids: CASSLAGTQYF.

This chain uses TRBV6-5 with TRBJ2-5; D is ambiguous. Between the trimmed V and J ends, which lost 1 base and 5 bases, there was a span of 8 bases. The CDR3 runs 13 residues. The germline V gene has CDR1 MNHEY and CDR2 SVGAGI. DNA for the CDR3: TGTGCCAGCAGTTACTGGGTCGGGGAGACCCAGTACTTC. Translation gives CASSYWVGETQYF.

In nucleotides, the CDR3 is TGTGCCATCAGTGAGTCGTCGGCTAGCGGGGCCATCGAGCAGTTCTTC. It encodes CAISESSASGAIEQFF. This chain links TRBV10-3 with TRBJ2-1; TRBD2 aligns across 9 bases. V was clipped by 0 bases and J by 10 bases; unmatched bases: 10. This CDR3 is 16 amino acids long. Germline V lookup: CDR1 ENHRY, CDR2 SYGVKD.

This clone was seen a single time. This chain joins TRBV5-8 and TRBJ2-5; 7 nucleotides align to TRBD2. The CDR3 is made up of 15 amino acids. V was pared by 7 bases and J by 1 base, with 10 bases of the junction left unmatched. Germline V gene sequence: CDR1 SGHTS, CDR2 YDEGEE. CDR3 DNA: TGTGCCAGCCCCCCCTCCAGCGGGGCCCAAGAGACCCAGTACTTC. It is translated as CASPPSSGAQETQYF.

The chain couples TRBV1 to TRBJ2-7; TRBD2, the D gene given by the table, was not confirmed from the DNA. TRBV1 counts as a pseudogene. There are 17 residues in the CDR3. The CDR3 loop is CTSSQERERGSSYEQYF. The CDR3 DNA reads TGCACCAGCAGCCAAGAGCGTGAGCGGGGGAGCTCCTACGAGCAGTACTTC.

This clone appeared a single time. The chain recombines TRBV6-5 with TRBJ1-2, with a weak D call TRBD1 (6 bases). CDR3 length: 13 amino acids. Trimming removed 7 bases from V and 4 bases from J, with 13 bases in between. Germline V lookup: CDR1 MNHEY, CDR2 SVGAGI. CDR3: CASTEGGSYGYTF. Written as DNA, the CDR3 is TGTGCCAGCACTGAGGGGGGTTCCTATGGCTACACCTTC.

This clone has only a few counts. The chain couples TRBV7-3 to TRBJ1-5, with a tentative D call TRBD1 (6 bases). CDR3 length equals 14 residues. The V gene's germline CDR1 is SGHTA and CDR2 FQGTGA. The V and J ends lost 5 bases and 3 bases respectively, with 11 bases between them. CDR3 in amino acids: CASSLSGVNQPQHF. The CDR3 DNA follows: TGTGCCAGCAGCCTTTCAGGGGTCAATCAGCCCCAGCATTTT.

The V and J genes are TRBV5-1 and TRBJ1-1, with 8 bases matching TRBD1. The CDR3 sequence is 15 residues long. Germline trimming cut 4 bases from V and 6 bases from J; bases unmatched to any gene: 11. Germline loops: CDR1 SGHRS, CDR2 YFSETQ. CDR3 coding DNA: TGCGCCAGCAGCCGGACAGGGAGTGAGGGACCTGAAGCTTTCTTT. Translated: CASSRTGSEGPEAFF.

The chain couples TRBV7-3 to TRBJ2-5; TRBD2 aligns across 12 bases. Germline lookup yields CDR1 SGHTA and CDR2 FQGTGA. V lost 5 bases and J lost 7; bases outside the gene matches: 2. The CDR3 is 13 amino acids. The CDR3 sequence: CASSPLAGGTQYF. CDR3 coding DNA: TGTGCCAGCAGCCCACTAGCGGGAGGGACCCAGTACTTC.

The genes are TRBV7-7 and TRBJ2-2; D might be TRBD1 or TRBD2, each matching 5 bases. Trimming took off 3 bases at V and 4 bases at J, with 12 bases between the two ends. The CDR3 extends over 15 amino acids. The germline gives CDR1 SSHAT, CDR2 FNYEAQ (reference sequence). The CDR3 region is CASSLGPGSTGELFF. CDR3 coding DNA: TGTGCCAGCAGCTTGGGACCGGGGTCCACCGGGGAGCTGTTTTTT.

The gene calls are TRBV11-2 and TRBJ2-3; D may be TRBD1 (5 bases). The length of the CDR3 is 14 residues. The germline V gene has CDR1 SGHAT and CDR2 FQNNGV. V lost 2 bases to trimming and J lost 0 bases, with 6 bases between them. The CDR3 reads CASSLRGSTDTQYF. In nucleotides, the CDR3 is TGTGCCAGCAGCTTAAGGGGAAGCACAGATACGCAGTATTTT.

This sequence joins TRBV27 and TRBJ2-7; tentatively, D is TRBD1 or TRBD2 (5 bases each). Germline CDR1 MNHEY, CDR2 SMNVEV (reference sequence). The V and J ends lost 4 bases and 4 bases respectively, with 11 bases between them. This CDR3 contains 13 residues. CDR3 nucleotides: TGTGCCAGCAGTTCCTTCTGGGGGTACGAGCAGTACTTC. Translating gives CASSSFWGYEQYF.

In its sample, this clone was seen once. The rearrangement uses TRBV4-1 and TRBJ1-5; D unresolved. The CDR3 is made up of 18 amino acids. V was pared by 2 bases and J by 3 bases, with 20 bases between. From germline, CDR1 is MGHRA and CDR2 YSYEKL. The CDR3 DNA reads as TGCGCCAGCAGCCAACCAAGGATCCTAGGACGGGACAATCAGCCCCAGCATTTT. Amino acid sequence: CASSQPRILGRDNQPQHF.

This rearrangement joins TRBV5-5 to TRBJ1-5; D is undetermined. Germline assignment: CDR1 SGHKS and CDR2 YYEKEE (reference sequence). V lost 1 base, J lost 2 bases, and 10 bases lay in between. This CDR3 has 15 amino acids. The CDR3 here is CASSLTASGNQPQHF. CDR3 DNA: TGTGCCAGCAGCTTGACGGCTTCGGGCAATCAGCCCCAGCATTTT.

The chain joins TRBV11-1 to TRBJ2-2; maybe TRBD1 (7 bases). Germline lookup yields CDR1 SGHAT and CDR2 FQDESV (reference sequence). The CDR3 sequence is 15 residues long. V lost 5 bases to trimming and J lost 1 base, with 11 bases between them. Written as DNA, the CDR3 is TGTGCCAGCAGCCTCAGGGGGGTGAACACCGGGGAGCTGTTTTTT. Translating gives CASSLRGVNTGELFF.

This rearrangement joins TRBV11-2 to TRBJ1-2; D gene uncertain. There are 14 residues in the CDR3. V gave up 1 base and J gave up 2 bases, with 8 bases separating them. The germline V gene encodes CDR1 SGHAT and CDR2 FQNNGV. This chain's CDR3 is CASSLGIGNYGYTF. The CDR3 DNA reads as TGTGCCAGCAGCTTAGGTATAGGGAACTATGGCTACACCTTC.

The gene calls are TRBV6-5 and TRBJ2-1, with 7 bases fitting TRBD2. This CDR3 is 13 amino acids long. CDR1 and CDR2 (germline): MNHEY, SVGAGI. V trimming: 8 bases; J trimming: 2 bases; junction bases outside the gene matches: 3. The CDR3 DNA reads TGTGCCAGCGGGAGGGGCACCTACAATGAGCAGTTCTTC. The encoded protein is CASGRGTYNEQFF.

This clone was observed a handful of times. V gene TRBV30 combines with J gene TRBJ1-1; D call uncertain. V was clipped by 3 bases and J by 7 bases, with 9 bases between them. The length of the CDR3 is 11 residues. In germline, CDR1 is GTSNPN, CDR2 SVGIG (reference sequence). In DNA, the CDR3 is TGTGCCTGGAGGCCAGTCTATGAAGCTTTCTTT. It yields the protein CAWRPVYEAFF.

This chain links TRBV5-1 with TRBJ2-5, with D unresolved. The CDR3 is made up of 14 amino acids. Trimming stripped 3 bases from V and 1 base from J, with 10 bases between. Germline V gene lookup returns CDR1 SGHRS and CDR2 YFSETQ. CDR3: CASSSPGVQETQYF. The CDR3 region has the DNA TGCGCCAGCAGCTCCCCAGGTGTCCAAGAGACCCAGTACTTC.

The CDR3 coding sequence is TGCGCCAGCAGCTTGGTTGGGTCACAGGCCGGAGAGACCCAGTACTTC. Protein: CASSLVGSQAGETQYF. The rearrangement links TRBV5-1 to TRBJ2-5; TRBD1 is a possible D gene (5 bases). Germline CDR1 is SGHRS and CDR2 is YFSETQ. The CDR3 runs to 16 residues. V lost 0 bases, J lost 4 bases, and 16 bases lay in between. The complete variable domain, with remaining parts taken from reference TRBV5-1 and TRBJ2-5, reads KAGVTQTPRYLIKTRGQQVTLSCSPISGHRSVSWYQQTPGQGLQFLFEYFSETQRNKGNFPGRFSGRQFSNSRSEMNVSTLELGDSALYLCASSLVGSQAGETQYFGPGTRLLVL.

The chain recombines TRBV6-1 with TRBJ2-3; 8 bases line up with TRBD2. This CDR3 contains 14 residues. Looked up from germline, CDR1 is MNHNS and CDR2 is SASEGT. The V and J ends lost 4 bases and 1 base, in that order; junction bases with no gene match: 1. The CDR3 spells CASSALAGTDTQYF. As DNA, the CDR3 is TGTGCCAGCAGTGCACTAGCGGGCACAGATACGCAGTATTTT.

This clone has just a few counts. The gene calls are TRBV7-9 and TRBJ1-5; D perhaps matches TRBD1 (5 bases). The CDR3 contains 18 residues. The V end was cut by 2 bases, the J end by 2 bases, with 19 bases between. Germline CDR1 reads SEHNR; CDR2 reads FQNEAQ (reference sequence). The DNA for the CDR3 is TGTGCCAGCAGCTTATTTCGGGGCAACTTGGGAGGCAATCAGCCCCAGCATTTT. It specifies CASSLFRGNLGGNQPQHF.

The chain uses TRBV9 and TRBJ2-2; unclear D gene. The CDR3 loop spans 15 amino acids. Trimming took 1 base from V and 0 from J, leaving 7 bases between them. Germline V lookup: CDR1 SGDLS, CDR2 YYNGEE. The CDR3 protein is CASSVSVTNTGELFF. The CDR3 bases are TGTGCCAGCAGCGTAAGCGTAACGAACACCGGGGAGCTGTTTTTT.

The V gene is TRBV11-2, the J gene TRBJ2-7; no firm D call. This CDR3 region has 13 residues. The germline CDR1 and CDR2 sequences are SGHAT and FQNNGV. The V and J ends lost 6 bases and 2 bases respectively, with 11 bases between them. As DNA, the CDR3 is TGTGCCAGCAGACCCACTGGGGCCTACGAGCAGTACTTC. Translated, it gives CASRPTGAYEQYF.

In this sample, this clone turned up a few times. The chain links TRBV28 to TRBJ2-3; no definite D call. The germline gives CDR1 MDHEN, CDR2 SYDVKM. The CDR3 covers 12 residues. The V gene lost 8 bases and the J gene lost 1 base, with 7 bases spanning the gap. The CDR3 nucleotides are TGTGCCAGCTGGTCCCGCACAGATACGCAGTATTTT. Its translation: CASWSRTDTQYF.

The count of this clone is one. J is TRBJ2-1 and V is TRBV15; TRBD2 aligns across 9 bases. V lost 0 bases, J lost 11 bases, and 5 bases stayed unmatched. Germline V gives CDR1 LNHNV, CDR2 YYDKDF (reference sequence). CDR3 length: 14 residues. As DNA, the CDR3 is TGTGCCACCAGCAGAGATCCCACTAGCGGGCAGCAGTTCTTC. It yields the protein CATSRDPTSGQQFF.

The CDR3 loop reads CASTSTWGEAFF. CDR3 nucleotides: TGTGCCAGCACCTCGACCTGGGGTGAAGCTTTCTTT. This chain uses TRBV7-2 with TRBJ1-1, with D unclear. V was cut by 7 bases and J by 7 bases, with 13 bases left in between. Germline V gene data show CDR1 as SGHTA and CDR2 as FQGNSA. The CDR3 runs to 12 residues.